Listed here are 10 T cell receptor beta chains from one sample, sequenced in a study of human T cells and chemical hapten exposure (dated by TCRdb to the early 2020s). Library preparation used RACE. For sequencing, a NextSeq 500 was employed. The raw public reads went through TCRdb reprocessing: fastp at Q25, MiXCR clone calling, in-frame beta chains kept. Rows merge per CDR3 protein into single entries with the most common DNA and genes. The sample table shows some 190,000 distinct CDR3 sequences, and about 20% are seen once. The ten largest account for under 7% of the sample. This specimen's time point label, interpreted: patch test 1, 2 weeks after DPC sensitization. The treatment or condition label for this specimen denotes: therapeutic diphenylcyclopropenone sensitization with weekly scalp DPC. This sample comprised whole blood, obtained in connection with sensitization to the hapten diphenylcyclopropenone (DPC). These receptors were taken from a woman aged 45-65 years with alopecia areata. Some clones in this sample may be carry-over from other donors' samples.

The rearrangement links TRBV5-1 to TRBJ2-7; tentatively, D is TRBD1 or TRBD2 (5 bases each). This CDR3 region has 17 residues. Germline V CDR1 and CDR2: SGHRS, YFSETQ. V was trimmed by 2 bases and J by 4 bases, leaving 22 bases between them. As DNA, the CDR3 is TGCGCCAGCAGCTTCGGACTCCTAAGTGGGGGACGATACGAGCAGTACTTC. As protein: CASSFGLLSGGRYEQYF. The variable domain in full, with the rest retrieved from reference TRBV5-1 and TRBJ2-7, is KAGVTQTPRYLIKTRGQQVTLSCSPISGHRSVSWYQQTPGQGLQFLFEYFSETQRNKGNFPGRFSGRQFSNSRSEMNVSTLELGDSALYLCASSFGLLSGGRYEQYFGPGTRLTVT.

This clonotype came up a few times. This rearrangement joins TRBV20-1 to TRBJ2-5, with a possible D match to TRBD2 (6 bases). V gave up 7 bases and J gave up 0 bases, with 15 bases separating them. In germline, CDR1 is DFQATT, CDR2 SNEGSKA (reference sequence). The CDR3 totals 14 residues. The DNA of the CDR3 is TGCAGTGTGTTGCCAGGGACTGACCAAGAGACCCAGTACTTC. Its protein product is CSVLPGTDQETQYF.

CDR3 protein: CASSQGPETEAFF. CDR3 coding DNA: TGTGCCAGCAGCCAAGGGCCAGAAACTGAAGCTTTCTTT. V usage is TRBV4-2 and J usage is TRBJ1-1; D remains unclear. Germline V CDR1 and CDR2: LGHNA, YNFKEQ. The CDR3 runs to 13 residues. V lost 1 base and J lost 5, with 8 bases in between.

The rearrangement joins TRBV9 to TRBJ2-3, with 14 bases identical to TRBD2. The V gene end was trimmed by 3 bases and the J gene end by 6 bases; junction bases not matched to a gene: 6. CDR1 is SGDLS and CDR2 is YYNGEE in the germline V gene. The CDR3 is 16 residues long. Here the CDR3 reads CASSGGLAGVGDTQYF. CDR3 sequence (DNA): TGTGCCAGCAGCGGGGGACTAGCGGGAGTTGGGGATACGCAGTATTTT.

This clonotype turned up a few times. This chain connects TRBV29-1 to TRBJ2-7; 10 nucleotides align to TRBD1. Germline loops: CDR1 SQVTM, CDR2 ANQGSEA. V shed 6 bases, J shed 4 bases, and the junction held 6 bases outside the gene matches. The CDR3 covers 13 residues. CDR3 in amino acids: CSVSRTGGYEQYF. CDR3 DNA sequence: TGCAGCGTCTCCCGGACAGGGGGATACGAGCAGTACTTC.

This clonotype has just a few counts. The chain couples TRBV9 to TRBJ2-1, with 9 bases matching TRBD2. Germline V gene sequence: CDR1 SGDLS, CDR2 YYNGEE. The CDR3 has 16 amino acids. V was clipped by 0 bases and J by 5 bases; unmatched bases: 6. In nucleotides, the CDR3 is TGTGCCAGCAGCGTAGGGCCTGCGGGAGGGCACAATGAGCAGTTCTTC. Translating it yields CASSVGPAGGHNEQFF.

This clonotype was seen a few times. V is TRBV5-6 and J is TRBJ1-2, with a weak D call TRBD1 (5 bases). Germline lookup yields CDR1 SGHDT and CDR2 YYEEEE. Between the trimmed V and J ends, which lost 3 bases and 4 bases, there was a span of 16 bases. This CDR3 is 15 amino acids long. The CDR3 loop reads CASSSRVSWAYGYTF. The CDR3 DNA reads TGTGCCAGCAGCTCCAGGGTGTCTTGGGCCTATGGCTACACCTTC.

In its sample, this clonotype ranks as medium-sized. The chain employs TRBV28 and TRBJ1-1; TRBD1 aligns across 7 bases. Looked up from germline, CDR1 is MDHEN and CDR2 is SYDVKM. This CDR3 comprises 15 residues. The junction had 6 bases not matched to a gene; V was cut back by 5 bases and J by 0 bases. DNA for the CDR3: TGTGCCAGCAGTCTCCCGGACAGGCTGAACACTGAAGCTTTCTTT. Protein sequence: CASSLPDRLNTEAFF.

The chain couples TRBV20-1 to TRBJ1-5; D not resolved. CDR3 length: 15 amino acids. In germline, CDR1 is DFQATT, CDR2 SNEGSKA (reference sequence). The V and J ends lost 2 bases and 0 bases respectively, with 11 bases between them. The CDR3 region is CSARNGVLSNQPQHF. CDR3 coding DNA: TGCAGTGCTAGAAATGGGGTACTTAGCAATCAGCCCCAGCATTTT.

This clonotype turned up a few times. The DNA for the CDR3 is TGTGCCAGCAGTCTTGGGGGGCTTGGCACTGAAGCTTTCTTT. It encodes CASSLGGLGTEAFF. V gene TRBV7-6 combines with J gene TRBJ1-1; possibly TRBD1 for D (6 bases). Trimming pared 6 bases from V and 4 bases from J, leaving 15 bases between. Germline CDR1 reads SGHVS; CDR2 reads FNYEAQ. This CDR3 is 14 amino acids long. The full variable domain, its missing parts supplied by reference TRBV7-6 and TRBJ1-1, is GAGVSQSPRYKVTKRGQDVALRCDPISGHVSLYWYRQALGQGPEFLTYFNYEAQQDKSGLPNDRFSAERPEGSISTLTIQRTEQRDSAMYRCASSLGGLGTEAFFGQGTRLTVV.